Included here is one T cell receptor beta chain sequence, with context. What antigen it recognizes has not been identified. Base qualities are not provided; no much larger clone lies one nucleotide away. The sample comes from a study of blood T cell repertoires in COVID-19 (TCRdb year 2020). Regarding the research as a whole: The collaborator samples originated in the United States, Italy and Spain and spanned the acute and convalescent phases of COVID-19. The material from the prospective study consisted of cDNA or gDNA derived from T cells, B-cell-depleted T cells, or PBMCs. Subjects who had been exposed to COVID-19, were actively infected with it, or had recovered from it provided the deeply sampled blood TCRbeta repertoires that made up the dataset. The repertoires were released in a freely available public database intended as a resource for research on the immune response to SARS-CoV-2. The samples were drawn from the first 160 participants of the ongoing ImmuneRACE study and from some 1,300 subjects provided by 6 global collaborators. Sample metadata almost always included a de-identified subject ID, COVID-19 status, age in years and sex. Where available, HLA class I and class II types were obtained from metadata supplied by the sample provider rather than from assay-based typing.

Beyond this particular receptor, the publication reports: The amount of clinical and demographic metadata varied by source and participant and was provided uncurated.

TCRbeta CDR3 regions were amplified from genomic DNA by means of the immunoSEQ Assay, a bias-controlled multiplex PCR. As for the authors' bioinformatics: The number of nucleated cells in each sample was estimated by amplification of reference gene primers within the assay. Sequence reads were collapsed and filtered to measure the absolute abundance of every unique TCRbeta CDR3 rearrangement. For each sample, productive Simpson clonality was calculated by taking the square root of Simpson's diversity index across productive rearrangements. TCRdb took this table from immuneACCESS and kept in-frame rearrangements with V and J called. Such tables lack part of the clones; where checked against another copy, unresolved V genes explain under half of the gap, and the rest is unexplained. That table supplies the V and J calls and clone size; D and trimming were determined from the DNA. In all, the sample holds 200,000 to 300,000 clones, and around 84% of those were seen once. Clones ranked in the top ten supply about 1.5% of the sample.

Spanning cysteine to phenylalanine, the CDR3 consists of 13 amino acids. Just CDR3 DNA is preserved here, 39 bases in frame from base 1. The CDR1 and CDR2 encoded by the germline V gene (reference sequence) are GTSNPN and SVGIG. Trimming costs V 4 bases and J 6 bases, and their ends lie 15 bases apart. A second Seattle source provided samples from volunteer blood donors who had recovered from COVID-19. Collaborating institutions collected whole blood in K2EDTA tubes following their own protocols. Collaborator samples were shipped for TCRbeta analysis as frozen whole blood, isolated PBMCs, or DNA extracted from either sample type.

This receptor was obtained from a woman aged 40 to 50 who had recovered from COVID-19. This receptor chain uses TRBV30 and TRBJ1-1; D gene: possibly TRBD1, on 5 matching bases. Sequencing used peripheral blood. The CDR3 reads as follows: CAWKPQGNAEAFF. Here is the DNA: TGTGCCTGGAAGCCCCAGGGTAACGCTGAAGCTTTCTTT.